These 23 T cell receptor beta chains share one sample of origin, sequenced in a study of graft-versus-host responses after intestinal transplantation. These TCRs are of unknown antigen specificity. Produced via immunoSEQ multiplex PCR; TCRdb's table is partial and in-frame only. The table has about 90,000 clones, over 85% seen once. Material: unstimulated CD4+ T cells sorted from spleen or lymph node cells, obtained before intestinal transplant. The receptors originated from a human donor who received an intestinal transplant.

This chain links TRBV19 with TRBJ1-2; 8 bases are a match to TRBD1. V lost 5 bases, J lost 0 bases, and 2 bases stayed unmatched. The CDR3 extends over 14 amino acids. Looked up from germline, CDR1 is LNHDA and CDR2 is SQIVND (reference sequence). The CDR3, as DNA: TGTGCCAGTAGTTCGGGACAGGCTAACTATGGCTACACCTTC. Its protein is CASSSGQANYGYTF.

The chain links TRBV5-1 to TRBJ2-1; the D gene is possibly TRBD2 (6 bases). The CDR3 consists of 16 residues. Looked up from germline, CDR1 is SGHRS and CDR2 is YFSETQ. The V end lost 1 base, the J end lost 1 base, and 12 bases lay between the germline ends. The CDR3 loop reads CASSLTSGLSYNEQFF. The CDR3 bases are TGCGCCAGCAGCTTGACAAGCGGACTATCCTACAATGAGCAGTTCTTC.

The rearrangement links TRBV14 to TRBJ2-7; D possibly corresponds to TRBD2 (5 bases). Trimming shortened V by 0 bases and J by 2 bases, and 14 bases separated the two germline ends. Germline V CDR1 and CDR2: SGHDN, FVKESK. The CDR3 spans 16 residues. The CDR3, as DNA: TGTGCCAGCAGCCAAGATCCCGGTGCGGGCACCTACGAGCAGTACTTC. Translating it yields CASSQDPGAGTYEQYF.

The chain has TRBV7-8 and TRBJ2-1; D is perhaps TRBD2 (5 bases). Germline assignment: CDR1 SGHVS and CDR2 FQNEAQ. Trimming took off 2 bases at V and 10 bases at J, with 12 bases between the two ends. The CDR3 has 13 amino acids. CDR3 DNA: TGTGCCAGCAGCTTACGGGGTCGGGCCGAGCAGTTCTTC. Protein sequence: CASSLRGRAEQFF.

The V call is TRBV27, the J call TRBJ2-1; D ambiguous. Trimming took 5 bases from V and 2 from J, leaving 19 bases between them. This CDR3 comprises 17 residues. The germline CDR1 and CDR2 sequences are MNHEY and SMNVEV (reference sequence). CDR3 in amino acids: CASSPDLSVSPYNEQFF. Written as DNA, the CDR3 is TGTGCCAGCAGTCCTGACCTTTCGGTGAGTCCCTACAATGAGCAGTTCTTC.

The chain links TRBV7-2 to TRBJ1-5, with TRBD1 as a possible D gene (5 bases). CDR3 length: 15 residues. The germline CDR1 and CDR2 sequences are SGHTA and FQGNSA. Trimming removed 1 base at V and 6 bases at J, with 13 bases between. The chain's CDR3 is CASSLGGVTGQPQHF. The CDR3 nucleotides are TGTGCCAGCAGCTTAGGGGGGGTTACGGGTCAGCCCCAGCATTTT.

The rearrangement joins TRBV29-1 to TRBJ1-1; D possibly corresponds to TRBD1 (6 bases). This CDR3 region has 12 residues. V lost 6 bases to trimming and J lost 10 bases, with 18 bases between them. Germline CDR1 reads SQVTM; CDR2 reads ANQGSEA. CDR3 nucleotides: TGCAGCGTCTTAAGGCAGGGGATGGTAGCTTTCTTT. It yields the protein CSVLRQGMVAFF.

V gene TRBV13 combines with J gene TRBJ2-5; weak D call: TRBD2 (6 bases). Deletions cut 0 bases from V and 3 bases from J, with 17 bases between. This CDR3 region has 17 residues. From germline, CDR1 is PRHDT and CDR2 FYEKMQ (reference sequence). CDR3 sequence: CASSLGARGFGKETQYF. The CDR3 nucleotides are TGTGCCAGCAGCTTAGGGGCGCGGGGTTTTGGGAAAGAGACCCAGTACTTC.

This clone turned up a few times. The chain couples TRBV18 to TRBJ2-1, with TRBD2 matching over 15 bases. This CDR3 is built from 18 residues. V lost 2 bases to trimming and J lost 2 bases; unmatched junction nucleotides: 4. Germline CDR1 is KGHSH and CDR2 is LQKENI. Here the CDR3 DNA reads TGTGCCAGCTCACCAGGACTAGCGGGAGGGCCGCCCTACAATGAGCAGTTCTTC. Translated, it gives CASSPGLAGGPPYNEQFF.

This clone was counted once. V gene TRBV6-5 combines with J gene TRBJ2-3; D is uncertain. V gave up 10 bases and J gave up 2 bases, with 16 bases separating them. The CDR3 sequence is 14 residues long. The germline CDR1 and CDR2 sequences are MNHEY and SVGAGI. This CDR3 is CATSSLRSTDTQYF. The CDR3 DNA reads TGTGCCACCTCTTCATTGCGGTCCACAGATACGCAGTATTTT.

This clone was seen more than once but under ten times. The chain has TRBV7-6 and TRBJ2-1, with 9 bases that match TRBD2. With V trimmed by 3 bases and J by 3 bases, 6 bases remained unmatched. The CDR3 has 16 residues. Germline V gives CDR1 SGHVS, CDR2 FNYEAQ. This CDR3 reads CASSFRLAENYNEQFF. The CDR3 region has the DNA TGTGCCAGCAGCTTCCGACTAGCGGAGAACTACAATGAGCAGTTCTTC.

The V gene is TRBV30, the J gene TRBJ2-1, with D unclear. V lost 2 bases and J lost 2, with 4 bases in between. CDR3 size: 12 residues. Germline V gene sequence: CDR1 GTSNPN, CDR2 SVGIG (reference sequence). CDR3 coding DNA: TGTGCCTGGAGTACCCCCTACAATGAGCAGTTCTTC. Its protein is CAWSTPYNEQFF.

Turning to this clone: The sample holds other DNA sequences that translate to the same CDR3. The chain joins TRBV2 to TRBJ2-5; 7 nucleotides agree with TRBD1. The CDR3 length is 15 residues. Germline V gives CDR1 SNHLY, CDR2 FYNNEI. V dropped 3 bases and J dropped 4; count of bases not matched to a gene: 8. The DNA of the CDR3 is TGTGCCAGCAGTGAGAGGTCACAGGGGTCAGAGACCCAGTACTTC. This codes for CASSERSQGSETQYF.

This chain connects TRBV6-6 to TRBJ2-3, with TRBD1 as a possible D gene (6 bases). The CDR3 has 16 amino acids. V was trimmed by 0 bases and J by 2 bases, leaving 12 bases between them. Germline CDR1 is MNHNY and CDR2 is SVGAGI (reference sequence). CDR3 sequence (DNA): TGTGCCAGCAGTTACTCGGGGCAGGGGCACACAGATACGCAGTATTTT. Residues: CASSYSGQGHTDTQYF.

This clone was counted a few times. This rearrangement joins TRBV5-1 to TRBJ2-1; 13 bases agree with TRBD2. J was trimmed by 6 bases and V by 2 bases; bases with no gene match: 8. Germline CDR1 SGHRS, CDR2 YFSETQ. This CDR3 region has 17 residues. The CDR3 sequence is CASSLMPGLAGPNEQFF. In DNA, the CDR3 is TGCGCCAGCAGCTTAATGCCGGGACTAGCGGGACCCAATGAGCAGTTCTTC.

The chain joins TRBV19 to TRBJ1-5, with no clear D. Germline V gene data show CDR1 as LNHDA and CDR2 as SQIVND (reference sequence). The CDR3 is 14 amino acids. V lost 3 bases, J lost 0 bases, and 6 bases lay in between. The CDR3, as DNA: TGTGCCAGTAGTATGTGGGATAGCAATCAGCCCCAGCATTTT. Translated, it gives CASSMWDSNQPQHF.

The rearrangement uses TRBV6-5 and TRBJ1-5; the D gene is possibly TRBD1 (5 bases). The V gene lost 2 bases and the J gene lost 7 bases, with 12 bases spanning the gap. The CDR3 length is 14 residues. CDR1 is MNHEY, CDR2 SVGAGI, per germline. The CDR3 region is CASSYGEGLQPQHF. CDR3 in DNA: TGTGCCAGCAGTTACGGGGAGGGGTTGCAGCCCCAGCATTTT.

The CDR3 bases are TGCGCCAGCAGCCACTTACCCGGTGGGAACACTGAAGCTTTCTTT. Encoded protein: CASSHLPGGNTEAFF. This chain links TRBV4-1 with TRBJ1-1; D ambiguous. Trimming took 3 bases from V and 1 from J, leaving 12 bases between them. Germline V gene data show CDR1 as MGHRA and CDR2 as YSYEKL. This CDR3 is 15 amino acids long.

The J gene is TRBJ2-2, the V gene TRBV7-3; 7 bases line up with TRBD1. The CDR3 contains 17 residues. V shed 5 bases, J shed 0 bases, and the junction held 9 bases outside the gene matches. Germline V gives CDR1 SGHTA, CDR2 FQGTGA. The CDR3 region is CASSPRGQGANTGELFF. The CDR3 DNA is TGTGCCAGCAGCCCAAGGGGCCAGGGGGCGAACACCGGGGAGCTGTTTTTT.

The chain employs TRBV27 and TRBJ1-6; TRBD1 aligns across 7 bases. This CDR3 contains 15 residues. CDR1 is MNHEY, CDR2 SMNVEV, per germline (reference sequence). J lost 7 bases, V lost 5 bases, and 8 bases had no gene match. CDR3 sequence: CASSMWTGPNSPLHF. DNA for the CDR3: TGTGCCAGCAGTATGTGGACAGGTCCAAATTCACCCCTCCACTTT.

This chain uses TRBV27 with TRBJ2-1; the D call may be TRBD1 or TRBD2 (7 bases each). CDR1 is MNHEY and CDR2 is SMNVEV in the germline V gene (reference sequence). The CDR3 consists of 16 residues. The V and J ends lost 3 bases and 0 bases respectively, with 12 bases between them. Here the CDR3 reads CASSFSRGGSYNEQFF. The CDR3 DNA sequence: TGTGCCAGCAGTTTCTCCAGGGGGGGCTCCTACAATGAGCAGTTCTTC.

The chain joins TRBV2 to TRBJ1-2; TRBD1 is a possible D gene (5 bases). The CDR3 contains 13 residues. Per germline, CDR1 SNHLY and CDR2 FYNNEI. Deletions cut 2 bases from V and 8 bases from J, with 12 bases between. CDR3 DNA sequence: TGTGCCAGCAGTGAAATGGCAGGGCGAGGCTACACCTTC. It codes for CASSEMAGRGYTF.

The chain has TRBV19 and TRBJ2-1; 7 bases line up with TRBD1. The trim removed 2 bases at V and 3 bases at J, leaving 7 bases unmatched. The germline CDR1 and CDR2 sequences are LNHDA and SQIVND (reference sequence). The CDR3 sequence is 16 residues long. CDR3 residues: CASSIITGVGYNEQFF. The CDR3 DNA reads TGTGCCAGTAGTATAATAACAGGGGTGGGCTACAATGAGCAGTTCTTC.